The source of this T cell receptor (beta chain) is a study of a mutant IDH1 vaccine in newly diagnosed glioma. About the study: Patients had received radiotherapy, temozolomide, or both previously, most receiving both. V12 took place at week 35, and V13 at week 47.

Regarding the study as a whole: Variations in leading peripheral T cell clonotypes appeared to have no connection with pseudoprogression. Patients mounted vaccine-induced immune responses in 93.3% of cases.

In the case of this clone: Its specificity is unknown.

The CDR3 is made up of 14 amino acids. Germline assignment: CDR1 GTSNPN and CDR2 SVGIG (reference sequence). Trimming cost V 2 bases and J 6 bases; bases outside gene matches: 7. Repertoires were generated with immunoSEQ multiplex PCR, while TCRdb's copy carries only in-frame clones and drops some. The table records about 55,000 clones, under 90% of them present only once. Stated time point: week 35, safety follow-up. Each vaccine dose was 300 ug of mutant IDH1 20-mer peptide, with topical imiquimod. The sequences come from PBMCs, collected from a glioma patient whose treatment included an IDH1 peptide vaccine. The TCR originated in a woman aged 18-29 years with glioma. The V call is TRBV30, the J call TRBJ1-2, with 9 bases fitting TRBD1. The CDR3 DNA is TGTGCCTGGAGTTTGACAGGGGGAGGGGATGGCTACACCTTC. Encoded protein: CAWSLTGGGDGYTF.